A selection of T cell receptor beta chains follows, all from one sample in a study of shared clonotypes between healthy human individuals. The data were produced by immunoSEQ multiplex PCR, yet TCRdb's version contains in-frame clones alone and is incomplete. The data contain around 640,000 clones, 95% to 96% of them singletons. The sample was naive CD8+ T cells sorted from blood. The receptors come from a woman younger than 45 in good health. The CDR3 runs from the conserved cysteine through the conserved F or W. The order of the fields is clone size, D gene, J gene, V gene, CDR3 DNA, CDR3 protein. The D gene is left open where the match is weak. A row's size may be missing; if present it is once, few, many or a size class.

>-|TRBD2|TRBJ2-7|TRBV7-4
TGTGCCAGCAGCTTTAGGGGACTAGACGAGCAGTACTTC
CASSFRGLDEQYF
>-|-|TRBJ2-7|TRBV5-1
TGCGCCAGCAGCTTGTTTCCCCGCAGGGGCGAGCAGTACTTC
CASSLFPRRGEQYF
>-|-|TRBJ2-3|TRBV19
TGTGCCAGTAGTATAGGAAGTCAAGATACGCAGTATTTT
CASSIGSQDTQYF
>-|-|TRBJ2-7|TRBV4-1
TGCGCCAGCAGCCGTAATACAGGGAGCTCCTACGAGCAGTACTTC
CASSRNTGSSYEQYF
>-|-|TRBJ2-1|TRBV5-5
TGTGCCAGCAGCTTGGATCCCGGGACACTCAGCGGGAATGAGCAGTTCTTC
CASSLDPGTLSGNEQFF
>-|-|TRBJ2-7|TRBV9
TGTGCCAGCAGCCCTTACAACAGGGCCCACGAGCAGTACTTC
CASSPYNRAHEQYF
>-|TRBD1|TRBJ2-5|TRBV11-2
TGTGCCAGCAGCTTAGAGTACAGGGGTTTAGAGACCCAGTACTTC
CASSLEYRGLETQYF
>-|TRBD1|TRBJ1-2|TRBV28
TGTGCCAGCAGTCCAAACCTGACAGGGGCCTATGGCTACACCTTC
CASSPNLTGAYGYTF
>-|-|TRBJ1-2|TRBV28
TGTGCCAGCAGTTTATCGCTGGCGGGTGGTGATGGCTACACCTTC
CASSLSLAGGDGYTF
>-|-|TRBJ2-7|TRBV27
TGTGCCAGCAGTCCAGGGAACTACGAGCAGTACTTC
CASSPGNYEQYF
>once|TRBD1|TRBJ2-5|TRBV27
TGTGCCAGCAGACAGGGGGCCTGGGAGACCCAGTACTTC
CASRQGAWETQYF
>-|-|TRBJ2-7|TRBV4-1
TGCGCCAGCAGCCAAGACCAAACTTACGAGCAGTACTTC
CASSQDQTYEQYF
>-|-|TRBJ2-7|TRBV10-1
TGCGCCAGCAGTGTTGGGGCCTCCTACGAGCAGTACTTC
CASSVGASYEQYF
>-|-|TRBJ1-4|TRBV7-2
TGTGCCAGCAGCTTAGCGCGGTGGGAAAAACTGTTTTTT
CASSLARWEKLFF
>-|-|TRBJ2-7|TRBV27
TGTGCCAGCAGTTTACTATTTGGGCCAGCCTACGAGCAGTACTTC
CASSLLFGPAYEQYF
>-|TRBD2|TRBJ2-3|TRBV9
TGTGCCAGCAGCATGAGTCGGACTAGCGGCACAGATACGCAGTATTTT
CASSMSRTSGTDTQYF
>-|-|TRBJ1-5|TRBV28
TGTGCCAGCAGTTTTGGGGTCACAGAGCCCCAGCATTTT
CASSFGVTEPQHF
>-|TRBD2|TRBJ2-1|TRBV7-9
TGTGCCAGCACCTCCGGAGTAGCGGGCCTCTCGAGCTCCTACAATGAGCAGTTCTTC
CASTSGVAGLSSSYNEQFF
>-|TRBD1|TRBJ2-5|TRBV19
TGTGCCAGTAGTATTGGGACAGTTCGGGAGACCCAGTACTTC
CASSIGTVRETQYF
>-|-|TRBJ2-4|TRBV27
TGTGCCAGCAGTTCTCATACAGGTGGCGGGGATTCTGGCGCCAAAAACATTCAGTACTTC
CASSSHTGGGDSGAKNIQYF
>-|TRBD1|TRBJ1-1|TRBV2
TGTGCCAGCAGTGGGGGACAGGGGGCACATACTGAAGCTTTCTTT
CASSGGQGAHTEAFF
>-|-|TRBJ1-1|TRBV16
TGTGCCAGCAGCCCATGGGGGCAGAGGAACACTGAAGCTTTCTTT
CASSPWGQRNTEAFF
>-|-|TRBJ1-5|TRBV28
TGTGCCAGCAGTTTGGGGCGGGGCGCGGGTCAGCCCCAGCATTTT
CASSLGRGAGQPQHF